The T cell receptor (beta chain) under discussion was sequenced for a study of low-dose radiotherapy and immunotherapy resistance in tumors. Study details: Alpha- and beta-chain coverage of first-strand cDNA came from TRAV- and TRBV-specific primers.

This clonotype has at least ten counts. Time point: before trial treatment. Treatment combined nivolumab, ipilimumab, aspirin, low-dose cyclophosphamide and low-dose radiotherapy in a dose-escalation trial. TCRs were put through around 20 PCR cycles of amplification with Phusion. A constant-region primer and the V-primer adapter served as the primer pair. mRNA that had been isolated underwent amplification through in vitro transcription. TCRdb redid the calling of the reads with MiXCR, one entry per CDR3 protein. Found here are under 60,000 distinct CDR3 sequences, approximately 12% of them singletons; the top ten hold approximately 6%. This sequence originates from a female donor with ovarian cancer. Sequenced material: PBMCs, taken before treatment.

CDR3 nucleotide sequence: TGTGCCAGCAGCCTGGGGTCGTCCCGCGATACGCAGTATTTT. It encodes CASSLGSSRDTQYF. The genes are TRBV12-3 or TRBV12-4 and TRBJ2-3; D is unresolved. The CDR3 contains 14 residues. The V gene lost 6 bases and the J gene lost 6 bases, with 16 bases spanning the gap.